This T cell receptor beta chain was found in a study of blood T cell repertoires in COVID-19. On the study more broadly: Samples taken during acute and convalescent COVID-19 were collected in the United States, Italy and Spain. In each case, the material was cDNA or gDNA derived from T cells, B-cell-depleted T cells, or PBMCs.

V was trimmed by 1 base and J by 3 bases, leaving 22 bases between them. Germline values: CDR1 SGHVS, CDR2 FQNEAQ. This CDR3 spans 18 amino acids. Per the study methods: Estimated nucleated cell counts came from reference gene primer amplification. Clones were sequenced by immunoSEQ multiplex PCR, and TCRdb holds only the in-frame ones, with some missing. From that table come the V and J calls and clone size; the DNA was used to work out D and trimming. The data show approximately 130,000 clones, around 80% seen once. This clone was counted between two and nine times. The sample taken for sequencing was peripheral blood. This sequence originates from a man at least 80 years old with active or convalescent COVID-19. The chain has TRBV7-8 and TRBJ2-7; weak D call: TRBD2 (5 bases). CDR3 coding DNA: TGTGCCAGCAGCTTAGTAAGTGGGAGCTCCGAAAAAGACTACGAGCAGTACTTC. This encodes CASSLVSGSSEKDYEQYF.